These T cell receptor beta chains were read from a single sample in a study of cytomegalovirus exposure and HLA in healthy donors. The assay was immunoSEQ multiplex PCR, and TCRdb's table has in-frame clones only and misses some. This table holds around 70,000 clones, 86% found once. Material for sequencing was PBMCs. These receptors all come from a woman in her 30s in good health and CMV-seronegative. Each CDR3 is given with its conserved first and last residue. D genes are given only for firm matches. Clone sizes are given selectively: once, few, many, or a class where the clone is expanded.

>NA|16|TRBD2|TRBJ2-7|TRBV30
TGTGCCTGGAGTTTCCCTCCGGGACTAGCGGTTTACGAGCAGTACTTC
CAWSFPPGLAVYEQYF
>NA|14|NA|TRBJ1-3|TRBV29-1
TGCAGCGGGCGGGGGGGCGTCTCTGGAAACACCATATATTTT
CSGRGGVSGNTIYF
>NA|12|NA|TRBJ2-7|TRBV5-4
TGTGCCAGCAGCTTGCGTGGTGCCGAGCAGTACTTC
CASSLRGAEQYF
>once|16|TRBD2|TRBJ2-7|TRBV18
TGTGCCAGCTCAGAGGGACTAGCGGGAGCCTCCTACGAGCAGTACTTC
CASSEGLAGASYEQYF
>NA|15|NA|TRBJ2-7|TRBV4-1
TGCGCCAGCAGCCAAGGGGGGACATCCGACGGCGAGCAGTACTTC
CASSQGGTSDGEQYF
>NA|14|TRBD2|TRBJ2-5|TRBV4-1
TGCGCCAGCAGCCAAGTAATAGCGGGAGAGACCCAGTACTTC
CASSQVIAGETQYF
>NA|15|TRBD1|TRBJ1-3|TRBV2
TGTGCCAGCAGTGAAAGGGGGCGGTCTGGAAACACCATATATTTT
CASSERGRSGNTIYF
>once|17|TRBD2|TRBJ2-1|TRBV27
TGTGCCAGCAGTCCCTGGACTAGCGGGAGTAACGACAATGAGCAGTTCTTC
CASSPWTSGSNDNEQFF
>few|17|TRBD2|TRBJ2-7|TRBV9
TGTGCCAGCAGCGCCAGAATCGACGGGACTAGCCGCTACGAGCAGTACTTC
CASSARIDGTSRYEQYF
>NA|15|NA|TRBJ2-2|TRBV7-9
TGTGCCAGCAGCTTAAGGACACCTAACACCGGGGAGCTGTTTTTT
CASSLRTPNTGELFF
>NA|13|NA|TRBJ1-5|TRBV5-8
TGTGCCAGCAGCCGATTACAGGACCAGCCCCAGCATTTT
CASSRLQDQPQHF
>NA|17|TRBD1|TRBJ1-4|TRBV9
TGTGCCAGCAGCGTAGGGGCCAGGGGGCGCCTTAATGAAAAACTGTTTTTT
CASSVGARGRLNEKLFF
>once|15|TRBD1|TRBJ1-1|TRBV9
TGTGCCAGCAGCGTTGAGACAGGGAAGAACACTGAAGCTTTCTTT
CASSVETGKNTEAFF
>NA|12|NA|TRBJ2-5|TRBV7-9
TGTGCCAGCAGTCATAAGGGGGAGACCCAGTACTTC
CASSHKGETQYF
>NA|17|NA|TRBJ2-3|TRBV7-8
TGTGCCAGCAGCTTAGTGATTGACAGCGCTAGCACAGATACGCAGTATTTT
CASSLVIDSASTDTQYF
>NA|16|NA|TRBJ2-1|TRBV27
TGTGCCAGCAGTTCCCGAATTCAGGCCGCCTACAATGAGCAGTTCTTC
CASSSRIQAAYNEQFF
>NA|16|NA|TRBJ1-3|TRBV6-5
TGTGCCAGCAGTTACTCGATGGGACTGCGTGGAAACACCATATATTTT
CASSYSMGLRGNTIYF
>NA|16|TRBD2|TRBJ2-3|TRBV5-6
TGTGCCAGCAGCTTACTAGCGAGAGGGCCGGAGGATACGCAGTATTTT
CASSLLARGPEDTQYF
>NA|15|TRBD2|TRBJ2-3|TRBV19
TGTGCCAGTAGTAGTCTAGCGGGAGCAGGGGATACGCAGTATTTT
CASSSLAGAGDTQYF
>NA|16|TRBD1|TRBJ2-5|TRBV18
TGTGCCAGCTCACCAAGGACAGGGACGTACCAAGAGACCCAGTACTTC
CASSPRTGTYQETQYF
>NA|14|NA|TRBJ1-1|TRBV5-5
TGTGCCAGCAGCTTGGCCCCAGAGAACACTGAAGCTTTCTTT
CASSLAPENTEAFF
>NA|17|TRBD2|TRBJ2-3|TRBV7-9
TGTGCCAGCAGCCCCAGGTGGGGGACTAGCGACACAGATACGCAGTATTTT
CASSPRWGTSDTDTQYF
>NA|13|NA|TRBJ2-5|TRBV7-2
TGTGCCAGCAGCTGGGCCGCTCAAGAGACCCAGTACTTC
CASSWAAQETQYF